These 20 T cell receptor beta chains share one sample of origin, sequenced in a study of blood T cells in healthy people across ages. Primers used in a second PCR of about 6 to 11 cycles were a sample-barcoded 5' primer and a J-beta primer mix. TCRdb re-called the 5' RACE reads through MiXCR, storing one row per CDR3 protein. The sample carries 550,000 to 650,000 distinct CDR3 sequences, roughly a quarter recorded once. The same sample was also used in a study of T cells of mothers and their children.

Material: blood. These receptors were taken from a boy aged 2 to 10 in good health.

This chain connects TRBV7-9 to TRBJ1-4, with no clear D. Trimming took 4 bases from V and 5 from J, leaving 11 bases between them. Germline CDR1 is SEHNR and CDR2 is FQNEAQ (reference sequence). The CDR3 is 14 amino acids. The CDR3 region is CASSYTQKNEKLFF. CDR3 sequence (DNA): TGTGCCAGCAGCTACACGCAAAAGAATGAAAAACTGTTTTTT.

This clonotype was counted a few times. This chain uses TRBV20-1 with TRBJ2-7; 7 bases are shared with TRBD2. V lost 0 bases and J lost 2; bases outside the gene matches: 4. Germline values: CDR1 DFQATT, CDR2 SNEGSKA (reference sequence). There are 14 residues in the CDR3. The CDR3 region is CSARDRLAAYEQYF. The CDR3, as DNA: TGCAGTGCTAGAGATCGGCTAGCGGCCTACGAGCAGTACTTC.

This clonotype was picked up a small number of times. CDR3 protein: CASSRLPTKDRGTIYF. The CDR3 DNA reads TGTGCCAGCAGTAGGCTACCTACCAAGGACAGGGGCACCATATATTTT. V and J are TRBV6-1 and TRBJ1-3, with 9 bases matching TRBD1. Germline CDR1 and CDR2: MNHNS and SASEGT. Trimming took 5 bases from V and 9 from J; bases not matched to a gene: 14. This CDR3 has 16 amino acids.

This clonotype was observed a handful of times. One junction end does not reproduce the germline sequence, and a read error may be involved. V and J are TRBV7-2 and TRBJ1-1; 7 bases line up with TRBD1. There are 15 residues in the CDR3. Germline CDR1 SGHTA, CDR2 FQGNSA. The CDR3 DNA reads as TGTGCCAGCAGCTCTCTAGGGGGCTCGGACACTGGAGCTTTCTTT. Translation gives CASSSLGGSDTGAFF.

The chain links TRBV10-3 to TRBJ2-5; TRBD1 aligns across 8 bases. CDR1 is ENHRY, CDR2 SYGVKD, per germline. Trimming removed 2 bases from V and 6 bases from J; junction bases left unmatched: 2. This CDR3 is built from 13 residues. The chain's CDR3 is CAISEGQGQTQYF. The CDR3 DNA reads as TGTGCCATCAGTGAGGGACAGGGACAGACCCAGTACTTC.

The gene calls are TRBV20-1 and TRBJ1-3; D ambiguous. In germline, CDR1 is DFQATT, CDR2 SNEGSKA (reference sequence). The V and J ends lost 5 bases and 5 bases respectively, with 13 bases between them. The CDR3 is 13 residues long. CDR3 amino acids: CSAAYGKRNTIYF. CDR3 DNA: TGCAGTGCTGCTTACGGGAAAAGAAACACCATATATTTT.

A remark on this clonotype: Germline and junction disagree at one end, which may indicate a read error. The chain combines TRBV29-1 with TRBJ1-2; 9 bases are a match to TRBD1. This CDR3 has 14 residues. CDR1 is SQVTM, CDR2 ANQGSEA, per germline. The CDR3 protein is CSVARQGGAYDYTF. In DNA, the CDR3 is TGCAGCGTCGCCAGACAGGGGGGAGCCTATGACTACACCTTC.

This clonotype was recorded many times. The CDR3 sequence: CASSLATRGETQYF. The CDR3 coding sequence is TGTGCCAGCAGCTTAGCCACGCGTGGCGAGACCCAGTACTTC. The chain has TRBV7-9 and TRBJ2-5; D remains ambiguous. V was shortened by 0 bases and J by 5 bases, with 10 bases between the two germline ends. The CDR3 length is 14 residues. The germline CDR1 and CDR2 sequences are SEHNR and FQNEAQ (reference sequence).

CDR3 residues: CASSYSSPDRYTEAFF. In DNA form, the CDR3 reads TGTGCCAGCAGTTACTCGAGCCCAGACCGATACACTGAAGCTTTCTTT. The V and J genes are TRBV6-5 and TRBJ1-1; D is uncertain. V lost 0 bases, J lost 3 bases, and 14 bases lay in between. The CDR3 contains 16 residues. Germline assignment: CDR1 MNHEY and CDR2 SVGAGI.

The chain links TRBV12-3 or TRBV12-4 to TRBJ2-1; 10 nucleotides match TRBD1. The assigned J gene may be wrong: the sequence end matches TRBJ2-7 better. The CDR3 runs to 14 residues. In DNA, the CDR3 is TGTGCCAGCAGTTCAGGGACAGGGGTCTTCGAGCAGTACTTC. Protein product: CASSSGTGVFEQYF.

This chain's CDR3 is CASSLSGRREFF. CDR3 nucleotide sequence: TGTGCCAGCAGCCTTAGCGGGAGAAGGGAGTTCTTC. The chain is built from TRBV7-2 and TRBJ2-1; TRBD2 matches 9 bases. Germline CDR1 SGHTA, CDR2 FQGNSA. This CDR3 spans 12 amino acids. Trimming took 5 bases from V and 14 from J; bases not matched to a gene: 7. Supplemented by reference TRBV7-2 and TRBJ2-1, the full variable domain reads GAGVSQSPSNKVTEKGKDVELRCDPISGHTALYWYRQSLGQGLEFLIYFQGNSAPDKSGLPSDRFSAERTGGSVSTLTIQRTQQEDSAVYLCASSLSGRREFFGPGTRLTVL.

The V call is TRBV2, the J call TRBJ1-4; no firm D call. CDR1 and CDR2 (germline): SNHLY, FYNNEI. V lost 7 bases, J lost 4 bases, and 13 bases lay in between. The CDR3 has 14 residues. CDR3 sequence (DNA): TGTGCCAGCAACCGGGAAGGCGTTAATGAAAAACTGTTTTTT. This codes for CASNREGVNEKLFF.

In this sample, this clonotype turned up a few times. The chain combines TRBV7-9 with TRBJ1-1; 11 bases agree with TRBD1. After removal of 3 bases from V and 6 bases from J, the junction contained 15 bases not matched to a gene. The CDR3 is made up of 18 amino acids. CDR1 and CDR2 (germline): SEHNR, FQNEAQ (reference sequence). The CDR3 coding sequence is TGTGCCAGCAGCTTTCCCTGGAGGACAGGGGGCGATGGGGCTGAAGCTTTCTTT. Its translation: CASSFPWRTGGDGAEAFF.

The chain joins TRBV7-9 to TRBJ2-2; weak D call: TRBD1 (6 bases). V was trimmed by 7 bases and J by 3 bases, leaving 12 bases between them. Germline V lookup: CDR1 SEHNR, CDR2 FQNEAQ (reference sequence). CDR3 length equals 14 residues. CDR3 residues: CASTSEGDTGELFF. DNA for the CDR3: TGTGCCAGCACCTCAGAGGGGGACACCGGGGAGCTGTTTTTT.

V usage is TRBV6-5 and J usage is TRBJ2-5; TRBD2 matches 8 bases. The closer fit of TRBJ2-1 to the DNA end suggests the J call may be wrong. The CDR3 is made up of 12 amino acids. The germline CDR1 and CDR2 sequences are MNHEY and SVGAGI. The CDR3 nucleotides read TGTGCCAGCAGTAATAGCGGGATGGGGCAGTTCTTC. Protein: CASSNSGMGQFF.

The chain has TRBV15 and TRBJ2-1; D remains unclear. CDR1 is LNHNV, CDR2 YYDKDF, per germline (reference sequence). This CDR3 contains 15 residues. V was shortened by 1 base and J by 0 bases, with 7 bases between the two germline ends. Written as DNA, the CDR3 is TGTGCCACCAGCAGAGGGACGGGCTCCTACAATGAGCAGTTCTTC. Amino acids: CATSRGTGSYNEQFF.

The chain carries TRBV6-6 and TRBJ1-2; D remains ambiguous. The ends were cut back, 5 bases at V and 6 bases at J, with 19 bases in the middle. The length of the CDR3 is 15 residues. Per germline, CDR1 MNHNY and CDR2 SVGAGI (reference sequence). CDR3 sequence (DNA): TGTGCCAGCAGTGCGGCACGGGGTGCTTACCATGGCTACACCTTC. It codes for CASSAARGAYHGYTF.

A few counts support this clonotype. CDR3 sequence: CASSLARTGGYEQYF. Here the CDR3 DNA reads TGTGCCAGCAGCCTGGCCCGGACAGGGGGCTACGAGCAGTACTTC. The genes are TRBV6-1 and TRBJ2-1, with 10 bases identical to TRBD1. The DNA end lines up better with TRBJ2-7; the J call may be wrong. The CDR3 sequence is 15 residues long. The germline CDR1 and CDR2 sequences are MNHNS and SASEGT.

This clonotype has more than one count but fewer than ten. V and J are TRBV2 and TRBJ1-6, with 7 bases that match TRBD1. CDR1 and CDR2 from the germline V gene are SNHLY and FYNNEI. The V gene end was trimmed by 5 bases and the J gene end by 9 bases; junction bases not matched to a gene: 4. The CDR3 runs 13 residues. CDR3 bases: TGTGCCAGCAGTAGACAGGGTAGTTCACCCCTCCACTTT. It specifies CASSRQGSSPLHF. Together with reference TRBV2 and TRBJ1-6, the CDR3 gives the full variable domain: EPEVTQTPSHQVTQMGQEVILRCVPISNHLYFYWYRQILGQKVEFLVSFYNNEISEKSEIFDDQFSVERPDGSNFTLKIRSTKLEDSAMYFCASSRQGSSPLHFGNGTRLTVT.

The chain couples TRBV3-1 to TRBJ1-1, with TRBD1 as a possible D gene (5 bases). The ends were cut back, 0 bases at V and 10 bases at J, with 15 bases in the middle. The CDR3 spans 14 residues. CDR1 LGHDT and CDR2 YNNKEL come from the germline V gene (reference sequence). CDR3 sequence: CASSQEPSRVTAFF. The DNA of the CDR3 is TGTGCCAGCAGCCAAGAACCATCCAGGGTTACAGCTTTCTTT.